This TCR beta chain is from a study of T cell responses to AZD1222 COVID-19 vaccine (TCRdb year 2021). For the wider study: AZD1222 recipients given second doses at about 4 weeks or at about 12 weeks were pooled, since spike-specific TCR depth and breadth were not found to differ between the two schedules. TCR sequencing covered 230 to 250 trial participants: 200 to 220 given two doses of AZD1222 and about 26 given two doses of MenACWY control vaccine. Enrollment into the trials was organized by age into subgroups of 18-55, 56-69 and 70-plus years, and those subgroups contained roughly 140, 27 and 60 TCR-sequenced participants, respectively. General conclusions and limits of the study: Only 5 to 7 AZD1222 recipients were SARS-CoV-2 seropositive at baseline, limiting conclusions about previously exposed vaccinees. No day 14 peak-response samples were available, so repertoires were characterized only after the peak T cell response. Most participants were white British and females outnumbered males, and the authors suggested that clonal diversity may have been underestimated. After two AZD1222 doses, spike-specific TCR breadth and depth were significantly higher than at day 0 and than in MenACWY recipients. Epitopes outside the regions mutated in the B.1.351 and B.1.1.7 variants were reportedly recognized by nearly half of the unique spike-specific TCRs. The 56-69-year group was small, and its depth increase did not reach significance, likely because of low power. The vaccine-associated CD4 TCRs covered the entire spike protein, and the dominant responses fell in regions 160-218 and 743-854.

The CDR3 regions of human TCRbeta chains were analyzed by immunosequencing. Concerning the study's data processing: TCRs in the repertoires were matched against a reference library of SARS-CoV-2-specific TCRs that had been generated with the MIRA antigen-specificity platform. Breadth was defined as the fraction of unique TCRs that were SARS-CoV-2-associated, and depth was defined as the fraction of total T cells that were SARS-CoV-2-associated. Using the MIRA data, every spike-specific TCR was mapped to the spike region that the TCR reacted to and assigned to either a CD4 or a CD8 class. Log10-transformed breadth and depth values were compared by one-way ANOVA with Sidak's multiple comparisons tests. TCRdb stores this immuneACCESS table with in-frame sequences only. Part of the clones is absent; in the studies checked, under half of the shortfall reflects unresolved V genes, and no reason is known for the rest. That table supplies the V and J calls and clone size; D and trimming were determined from the DNA. In all, the sample holds approximately 90,000 clones, and about 91% of those were seen once. The ten largest clones take up roughly 7.5% of the sample.

The time point label corresponds to: baseline before first vaccination. The vaccinee samples were drawn from two UK trials, COV001 and COV002, one of which was a single-blind randomized controlled phase 2/3 trial testing AZD1222 (ChAdOx1 nCoV-19) in healthy adults. Trial participant PBMC samples were collected at day 0 and day 28 after the second dose for TCRbeta chain sequencing. The junction shows trimming of 2 bases on V and 5 bases on J, plus 9 bases between the germline ends. The germline V gene (reference sequence) sets CDR1 to MNHNY and CDR2 to SVGAGI. Taken from cysteine to phenylalanine, the CDR3 has 14 residues. Only the CDR3 DNA stays, 42 bases, in frame from base 1. On this clone: This receptor's antigen is unknown. Per-base qualities were not stored, and no clone one base away is much larger.

This TCR was recovered from an adult in good health. Material: peripheral blood, obtained on day 0 of AZD1222 vaccination. This chain joins TRBV6-6 to TRBJ1-4, and the D gene may be TRBD1, 6 bases matching. The CDR3 is CASSYTRGNEKLFF. The nucleotide sequence reads TGTGCCAGCAGTTACACCAGGGGCAATGAAAAACTGTTTTTT.